This T cell receptor (beta chain) derives from a study of Ad26.COV2.S vaccination and SARS-CoV-2 variants. Across the whole study: Into the muscle, Ad26.COV2.S was dosed once or twice, 56 days apart.

Using immunoSEQ multiplex PCR, the repertoire was profiled, and TCRdb retains in-frame clones only, with some absent. The sample yields 440,000 or so clones, around 91% seen once. The sample's treatment: roughly 18 received Ad26.COV2.S at low or high dose, single or two shots; five or six received placebo; per-sample allocation not given. Collection of the samples took place on day 63 after the first injection of vaccine or placebo. Boston provided a donor who was an adult aged 18-55 years. About this clone itself: Its target is unknown.

The CDR3 is made up of 18 amino acids. V trimming: 0 bases; J trimming: 2 bases; junction bases outside the gene matches: 9. Germline assignment: CDR1 ENHRY and CDR2 SYGVKD. Broader study findings: A substantial breadth of spike-specific CD8+ and CD4+ T cell responses after vaccination has been reported.

This clonotype was sampled from a person between 18 and 65 years old who received the Ad26.COV2.S COVID-19 vaccine or a placebo. V is TRBV10-3 and J is TRBJ2-3; 9 bases match TRBD2. The input for sequencing was peripheral blood, taken in a trial of Ad26.COV2.S vaccine versus placebo. CDR3: CAISESWLAGPNTDTQYF. The DNA of the CDR3 is TGTGCCATCAGTGAGTCATGGCTAGCGGGGCCAAACACAGATACGCAGTATTTT.